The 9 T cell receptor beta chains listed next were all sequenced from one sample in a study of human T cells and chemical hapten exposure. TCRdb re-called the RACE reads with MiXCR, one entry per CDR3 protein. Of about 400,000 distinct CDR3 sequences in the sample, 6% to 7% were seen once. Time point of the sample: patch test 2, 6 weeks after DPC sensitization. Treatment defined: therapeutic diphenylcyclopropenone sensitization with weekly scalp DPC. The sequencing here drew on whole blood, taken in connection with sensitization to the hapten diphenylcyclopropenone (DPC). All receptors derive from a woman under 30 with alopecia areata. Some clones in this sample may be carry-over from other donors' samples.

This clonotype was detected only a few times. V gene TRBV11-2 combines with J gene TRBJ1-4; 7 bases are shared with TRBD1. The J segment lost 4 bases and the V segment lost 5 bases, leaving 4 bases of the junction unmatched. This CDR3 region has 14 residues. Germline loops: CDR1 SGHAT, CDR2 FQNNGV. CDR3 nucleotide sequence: TGTGCCAGCAGCCGGGACAGCTATAATGAAAAACTGTTTTTT. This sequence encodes CASSRDSYNEKLFF.

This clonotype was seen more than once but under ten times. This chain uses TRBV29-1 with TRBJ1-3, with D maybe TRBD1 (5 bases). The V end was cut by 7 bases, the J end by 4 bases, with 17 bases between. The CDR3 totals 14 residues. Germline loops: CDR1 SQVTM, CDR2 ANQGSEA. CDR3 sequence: CSAHGGTAGNTIYF. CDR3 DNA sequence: TGCAGCGCACATGGGGGGACCGCCGGAAACACCATATATTTT.

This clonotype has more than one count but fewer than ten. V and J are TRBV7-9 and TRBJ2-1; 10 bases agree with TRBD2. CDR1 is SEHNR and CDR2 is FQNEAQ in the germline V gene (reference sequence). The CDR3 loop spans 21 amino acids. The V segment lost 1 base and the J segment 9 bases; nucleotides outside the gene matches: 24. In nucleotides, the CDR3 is TGTGCCAGCAGCTTAGGTTTATTGGGACTAGCGTCTTACGGTCACTTGGGTGAGCAGTTCTTC. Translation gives CASSLGLLGLASYGHLGEQFF.

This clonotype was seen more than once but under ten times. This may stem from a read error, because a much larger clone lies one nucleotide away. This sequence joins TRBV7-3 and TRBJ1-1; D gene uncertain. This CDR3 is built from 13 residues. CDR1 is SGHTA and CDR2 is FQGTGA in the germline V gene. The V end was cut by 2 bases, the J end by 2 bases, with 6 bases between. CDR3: CASSLLENTEAFF. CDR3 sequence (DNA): TGTGCCAGCAGCTTACTGGAAAACACTGAAGCTTTCTTT. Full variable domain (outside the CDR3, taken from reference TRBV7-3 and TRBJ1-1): GAGVSQTPSNKVTEKGKYVELRCDPISGHTALYWYRQSLGQGPEFLIYFQGTGAADDSGLPNDRFFAVRPEGSVSTLKIQRTERGDSAVYLCASSLLENTEAFFGQGTRLTVV.

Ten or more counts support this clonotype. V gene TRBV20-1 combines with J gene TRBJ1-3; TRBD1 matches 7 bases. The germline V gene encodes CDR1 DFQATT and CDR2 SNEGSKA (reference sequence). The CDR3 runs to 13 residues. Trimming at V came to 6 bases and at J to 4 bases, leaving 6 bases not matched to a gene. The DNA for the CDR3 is TGCAGTGCCAGGGGACAGCGGGGAAACACCATATATTTT. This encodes CSARGQRGNTIYF.

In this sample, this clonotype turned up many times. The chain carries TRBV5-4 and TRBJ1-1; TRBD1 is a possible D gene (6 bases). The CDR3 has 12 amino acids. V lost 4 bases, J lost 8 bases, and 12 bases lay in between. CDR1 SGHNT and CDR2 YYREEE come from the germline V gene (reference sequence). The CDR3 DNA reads TGTGCCAGCAGCCTCGAGGACAGCGAAGCTTTCTTT. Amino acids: CASSLEDSEAFF.

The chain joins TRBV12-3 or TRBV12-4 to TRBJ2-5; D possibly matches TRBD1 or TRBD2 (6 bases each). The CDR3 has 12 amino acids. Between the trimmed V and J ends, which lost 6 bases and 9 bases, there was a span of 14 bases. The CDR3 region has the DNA TGTGCCAGCAGCCTTTCGAGGGGGGCCCAGTACTTC. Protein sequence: CASSLSRGAQYF.

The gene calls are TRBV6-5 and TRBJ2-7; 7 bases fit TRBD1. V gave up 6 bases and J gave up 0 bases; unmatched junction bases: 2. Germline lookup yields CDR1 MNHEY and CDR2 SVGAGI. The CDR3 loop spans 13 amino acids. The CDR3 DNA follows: TGTGCCAGCAGATGGGACAGCTCCTACGAGCAGTACTTC. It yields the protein CASRWDSSYEQYF.

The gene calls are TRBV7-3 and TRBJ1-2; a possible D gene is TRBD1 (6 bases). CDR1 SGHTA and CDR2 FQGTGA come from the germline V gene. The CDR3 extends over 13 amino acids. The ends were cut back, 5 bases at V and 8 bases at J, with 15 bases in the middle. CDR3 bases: TGTGCCAGCAGCCCCAGTGGGGGGCAGGGCTACACCTTC. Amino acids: CASSPSGGQGYTF.